These 25 T cell receptor beta chains share one sample of origin, sequenced in a study of identical twins (dated by TCRdb to 2015 to 2016). The library was produced with 5' RACE. The reads were generated on an Illumina HiSeq 2000. TCRdb trimmed the raw reads at Q25, called clones with MiXCR and kept productive beta chains. Every entry covers one CDR3 protein and lists the most common genes and DNA from its rows. The sample contains 400,000 to 650,000 distinct CDR3 sequences, around 20% of them found a single time. The ten largest account for roughly 0.9% of the sample. The data also belong to a second study, concerning T cells expressing NK-cell markers.

What was sequenced was CD4+ T cells sorted from blood. The receptors were gathered from a woman aged 18-35 years in good health.

As regards this clonotype: An end of the junction differs from the germline gene, which may be a read error. The V gene is TRBV5-1, the J gene TRBJ1-4, with a possible D match to TRBD1 (5 bases). Germline lookup yields CDR1 SGHRS and CDR2 YFSETQ. The CDR3 loop spans 15 amino acids. The chain's CDR3 is CAGSRDSSGLEKLFF. Here the CDR3 DNA reads TGCGCCGGCAGCCGGGACTCCTCGGGATTGGAAAAACTGTTTTTT.

This clonotype was observed a handful of times. This chain uses TRBV24-1 with TRBJ2-1, with 9 nucleotides matching TRBD2. Trimming at V came to 4 bases and at J to 5 bases, leaving 8 bases not matched to a gene. Germline CDR1 and CDR2: KGHDR and SFDVKD. The CDR3 is 16 amino acids. CDR3 nucleotides: TGTGCCACCAGTGACAGTAGCGGGAGATTCCACAATGAGCAGTTCTTC. Translating it yields CATSDSSGRFHNEQFF.

This sequence joins TRBV20-1 and TRBJ1-2; possibly TRBD1 for D (6 bases). This CDR3 spans 14 amino acids. V was shortened by 5 bases and J by 4 bases, with 17 bases between the two germline ends. Per the germline V gene, CDR1 is DFQATT and CDR2 is SNEGSKA (reference sequence). The CDR3 here is CSALGQTSIYGYTF. CDR3 nucleotide sequence: TGCAGTGCTCTTGGACAGACCTCCATCTATGGCTACACCTTC.

The chain is built from TRBV5-1 and TRBJ2-1; the match to TRBD1 covers 11 bases. Germline V lookup: CDR1 SGHRS, CDR2 YFSETQ. J lost 0 bases, V lost 4 bases, and 9 bases had no gene match. The CDR3 has 18 residues. Here the CDR3 reads CASSVGQGARRSYNEQFF. The CDR3 DNA is TGCGCCAGCAGCGTCGGACAGGGGGCGCGCCGCTCCTACAATGAGCAGTTCTTC.

This clonotype has only a few counts. J is TRBJ1-6 and V is TRBV5-1, with no clear D. Germline assignment: CDR1 SGHRS and CDR2 YFSETQ. The ends were cut back, 1 base at V and 7 bases at J, with 15 bases in the middle. The CDR3 consists of 16 residues. CDR3 protein: CASSLWPLETNSPLHF. CDR3 nucleotides: TGCGCCAGCAGCTTGTGGCCACTCGAAACAAATTCACCCCTCCACTTT. The full variable domain, completed using reference TRBV5-1 and TRBJ1-6, is KAGVTQTPRYLIKTRGQQVTLSCSPISGHRSVSWYQQTPGQGLQFLFEYFSETQRNKGNFPGRFSGRQFSNSRSEMNVSTLELGDSALYLCASSLWPLETNSPLHFGNGTRLTVT.

This chain links TRBV12-3 or TRBV12-4 with TRBJ2-1; 8 nucleotides agree with TRBD1. This CDR3 comprises 14 residues. J gave up 7 bases and V 6 bases, and 8 bases lay outside the gene matches. CDR3 sequence: CASRRTGIENEQFF. The CDR3, as DNA: TGTGCCAGCAGGCGGACAGGGATCGAAAATGAGCAGTTCTTC.

The chain joins TRBV5-1 to TRBJ2-7; D may be TRBD1 (5 bases). The CDR3 consists of 14 residues. Germline V gene lookup returns CDR1 SGHRS and CDR2 YFSETQ. Trimming removed 4 bases from V and 6 bases from J, with 17 bases in between. CDR3 in amino acids: CASSLGQFYGEQYF. The DNA for the CDR3 is TGCGCCAGCAGCCTAGGACAATTCTACGGCGAGCAGTACTTC.

This clonotype was seen a handful of times. The V and J genes are TRBV27 and TRBJ2-1, with D uncertain. Per germline, CDR1 MNHEY and CDR2 SMNVEV (reference sequence). The CDR3 has 14 residues. V dropped 7 bases and J dropped 3 bases, with 13 bases sitting between them. CDR3 residues: CASNFYGRYNEQFF. The CDR3 region has the DNA TGTGCCAGCAATTTTTACGGCCGCTACAATGAGCAGTTCTTC.

This chain links TRBV4-3 with TRBJ2-5, with D tentatively TRBD2 (5 bases). CDR1 and CDR2 from the germline V gene are LGHNA and YSLEER. Between the trimmed V and J ends, which lost 0 bases and 3 bases, there was a span of 11 bases. CDR3 length: 15 residues. The CDR3 reads CASSQDWESKETQYF. The DNA of the CDR3 is TGCGCCAGCAGCCAAGACTGGGAGTCTAAAGAGACCCAGTACTTC.

The CDR3 DNA reads as TGCAGCGTTGAAGATAACAGGGGGCCCAACACCGGGGAGCTGTTTTTT. Residues: CSVEDNRGPNTGELFF. The chain links TRBV29-1 to TRBJ2-2, with 9 bases that match TRBD1. Unmatched junction bases numbered 4, after V lost 0 bases and J lost 2 bases. CDR3 length: 16 residues. Germline V gene lookup returns CDR1 SQVTM and CDR2 ANQGSEA.

The gene calls are TRBV15 and TRBJ1-6; D is unclear. Germline values: CDR1 LNHNV, CDR2 YYDKDF (reference sequence). V shed 0 bases and J shed 9 bases, with 9 bases lying between them. The CDR3 spans 14 residues. In DNA, the CDR3 is TGTGCCACCAGCAGAGATCAGAAGGGTTCACCCCTCCACTTT. It yields the protein CATSRDQKGSPLHF.

This clonotype has ten or more counts. Written as DNA, the CDR3 is TGTGCCAGCAGTTGGCGCAATCAGCCCCAGCATTTT. It encodes CASSWRNQPQHF. The chain joins TRBV12-3 or TRBV12-4 to TRBJ1-5; D gene ambiguous. Trimming removed 4 bases at V and 2 bases at J, with 3 bases between. CDR3 length: 12 residues.

This clonotype was counted a few times. V and J are TRBV3-1 and TRBJ2-1; the match to TRBD2 covers 7 bases. Germline-derived CDR1 and CDR2 are LGHDT and YNNKEL (reference sequence). The CDR3 is 16 residues long. V shed 1 base, J shed 1 base, and the junction held 4 bases outside the gene matches. CDR3 sequence reads: CASSQAGGRSYNEQFF. The CDR3 DNA reads as TGTGCCAGCAGCCAAGCGGGGGGAAGGTCCTACAATGAGCAGTTCTTC.

This clonotype was seen more than once but under ten times. The V and J genes are TRBV20-1 and TRBJ1-1, with 9 bases lining up with TRBD1. This CDR3 is 13 amino acids long. Germline assignment: CDR1 DFQATT and CDR2 SNEGSKA (reference sequence). Unmatched junction bases numbered 5, after V lost 3 bases and J lost 6 bases. This chain's CDR3 is CSASKQGAPEAFF. The CDR3 DNA is TGCAGTGCTAGTAAACAGGGGGCACCTGAAGCTTTCTTT.

In its sample, this clonotype was seen a few times. The chain is built from TRBV20-1 and TRBJ1-2; a weak D match, TRBD1 (5 bases). Trimming stripped 6 bases from V and 0 bases from J, with 11 bases between. Germline values: CDR1 DFQATT, CDR2 SNEGSKA (reference sequence). CDR3 length: 13 residues. The CDR3 coding sequence is TGCAGTGCCTCGCAGGGCGCTAACTATGGCTACACCTTC. Its translation: CSASQGANYGYTF.

The chain uses TRBV20-1 and TRBJ2-7; D gene ambiguous. Germline CDR1 DFQATT, CDR2 SNEGSKA (reference sequence). This CDR3 is built from 12 residues. V was clipped by 6 bases and J by 7 bases, with 16 bases between them. CDR3 in amino acids: CSALRHYWEQYF. The CDR3 region has the DNA TGCAGTGCCCTCAGGCACTATTGGGAGCAGTACTTC.

This clonotype was counted only a few times. V gene TRBV20-1 combines with J gene TRBJ2-1; D gene ambiguous. Germline V gene data show CDR1 as DFQATT and CDR2 as SNEGSKA (reference sequence). Trimming cost V 5 bases and J 2 bases, with 7 bases left between them. CDR3 length: 12 residues. The DNA of the CDR3 is TGCAGTGCTGCCCGAACCTACAATGAGCAGTTCTTC. It encodes CSAARTYNEQFF.

The chain is built from TRBV4-1 and TRBJ1-6; D not certain. The CDR3 extends over 14 amino acids. Germline CDR1 is MGHRA and CDR2 is YSYEKL. V was trimmed by 3 bases and J by 6 bases, leaving 9 bases between them. This CDR3 reads CASSQGPANSPLHF. In nucleotides, the CDR3 is TGCGCCAGCAGCCAGGGCCCAGCTAATTCACCCCTCCACTTT.

This chain uses TRBV20-1 with TRBJ1-2; D unclear. Looked up from germline, CDR1 is DFQATT and CDR2 is SNEGSKA (reference sequence). This CDR3 has 12 residues. Between the trimmed V and J ends, which lost 5 bases and 4 bases, there was a span of 11 bases. CDR3 sequence: CSALPDIYGYTF. The CDR3 region has the DNA TGCAGTGCTTTGCCAGACATCTATGGCTACACCTTC.

This clonotype was seen many times. The chain carries TRBV20-1 and TRBJ1-4; D is undetermined. Trimming pared 3 bases from V and 0 bases from J, leaving 5 bases between. Per germline, CDR1 DFQATT and CDR2 SNEGSKA (reference sequence). CDR3 length: 13 amino acids. CDR3 protein: CSASTATNEKLFF. The CDR3 bases are TGCAGTGCTAGCACAGCAACTAATGAAAAACTGTTTTTT.

The V and J genes are TRBV25-1 and TRBJ1-2; D is undetermined. Germline lookup yields CDR1 MGHDK and CDR2 SYGVNS. The V end was cut by 2 bases, the J end by 8 bases, with 12 bases between. The CDR3 is made up of 13 amino acids. This chain's CDR3 is CASSEETSSGYTF. In nucleotides, the CDR3 is TGTGCCAGCAGTGAAGAAACCTCATCCGGCTACACCTTC.

The chain employs TRBV12-3 or TRBV12-4 and TRBJ2-2, with 9 bases matching TRBD2. The CDR3 sequence is 16 residues long. Trimming cost V 4 bases and J 4 bases; bases outside gene matches: 7. The CDR3 DNA sequence: TGTGCCAGCAGTTCAACTAGCGGGCAGCTCACCGGGGAGCTGTTTTTT. As protein: CASSSTSGQLTGELFF.

This sequence joins TRBV15 and TRBJ1-1; 10 bases are shared with TRBD1. Trimming took 1 base from V and 6 from J; bases not matched to a gene: 11. Germline V CDR1 and CDR2: LNHNV, YYDKDF (reference sequence). The CDR3 is 17 amino acids. The CDR3 DNA follows: TGTGCCACCAGCAGAGTGTGGGGGACAGGGGCGGCATCTGAAGCTTTCTTT. Translation gives CATSRVWGTGAASEAFF.

This clonotype was counted between two and nine times. V is TRBV7-2 and J is TRBJ2-5, with TRBD2 as a possible D gene (5 bases). Trimming took off 5 bases at V and 2 bases at J, with 9 bases between the two ends. The CDR3 spans 13 residues. Germline values: CDR1 SGHTA, CDR2 FQGNSA. In DNA form, the CDR3 reads TGTGCCAGCAGCAAATGGACTCAAGAGACCCAGTACTTC. Its translation is CASSKWTQETQYF.

The genes are TRBV5-1 and TRBJ2-2; 8 bases fit TRBD1. CDR1 SGHRS and CDR2 YFSETQ come from the germline V gene. Trimming took 7 bases from V and 4 from J; bases not matched to a gene: 9. The CDR3 sequence is 15 residues long. The CDR3 region is CASGGQGTRTGELFF. In nucleotides, the CDR3 is TGCGCCAGCGGCGGACAGGGAACGCGCACCGGGGAGCTGTTTTTT.